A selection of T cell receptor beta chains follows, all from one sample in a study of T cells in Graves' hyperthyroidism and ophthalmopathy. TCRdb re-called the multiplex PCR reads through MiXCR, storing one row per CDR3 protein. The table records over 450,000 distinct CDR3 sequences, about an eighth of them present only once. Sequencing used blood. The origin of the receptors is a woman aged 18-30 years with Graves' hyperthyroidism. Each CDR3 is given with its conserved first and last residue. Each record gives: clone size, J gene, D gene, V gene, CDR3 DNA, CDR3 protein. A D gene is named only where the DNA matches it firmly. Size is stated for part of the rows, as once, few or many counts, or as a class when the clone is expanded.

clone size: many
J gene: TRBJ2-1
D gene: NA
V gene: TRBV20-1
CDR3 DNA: TGCAGTGCTAGAAATCTCGCAGGGTTGAATGAGCAGTTCTTC
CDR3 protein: CSARNLAGLNEQFF

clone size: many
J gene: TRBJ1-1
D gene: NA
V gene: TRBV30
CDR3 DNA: TGTGCCTGGAGTCAGAGGCAAACCGGGGCTGAAGCTTTCTTT
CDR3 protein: CAWSQRQTGAEAFF

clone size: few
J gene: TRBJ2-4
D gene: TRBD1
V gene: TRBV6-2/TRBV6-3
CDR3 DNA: TGTGCCAGTCGGACAGGGTTAGCCAAAAACATTCAGTACTTC
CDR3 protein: CASRTGLAKNIQYF

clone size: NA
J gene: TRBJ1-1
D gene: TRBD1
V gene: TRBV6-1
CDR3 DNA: TGTGCCAGCAGCTCCGGGACAGGGATTTTCAGGGTCACTGAAGCTTTCTTT
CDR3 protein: CASSSGTGIFRVTEAFF

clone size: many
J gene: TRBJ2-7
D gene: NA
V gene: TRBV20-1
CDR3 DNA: TGCAGTGCTAGAAGGACTATCGCCTACGAGCAGTACTTC
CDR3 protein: CSARRTIAYEQYF

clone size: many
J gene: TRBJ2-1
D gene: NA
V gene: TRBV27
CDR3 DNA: TGTGCCAGCAGCCGCCGCGTGGGTGAGCAGTTCTTC
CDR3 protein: CASSRRVGEQFF

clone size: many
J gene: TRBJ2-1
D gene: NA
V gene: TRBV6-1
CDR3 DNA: TGTGCCAGCAGTAGGGGGGGACCCCCGGTGGATGAGCAGTTCTTC
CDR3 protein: CASSRGGPPVDEQFF

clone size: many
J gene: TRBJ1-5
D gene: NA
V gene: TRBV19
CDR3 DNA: TGTGCCAGTAGTGGCGCAGCTAATCAGCCCCAGCATTTT
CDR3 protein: CASSGAANQPQHF

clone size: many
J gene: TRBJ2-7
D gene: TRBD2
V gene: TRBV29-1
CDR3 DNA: TGCAGCGCCCGGGGGGGCGGGAGAGGATACGAGCAGTACTTC
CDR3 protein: CSARGGGRGYEQYF

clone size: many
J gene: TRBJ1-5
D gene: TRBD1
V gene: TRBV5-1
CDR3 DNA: TGCGCCAGCAGCCTGGACCCCGGACAGGGCAATCAGCCCCAGCATTTT
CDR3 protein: CASSLDPGQGNQPQHF

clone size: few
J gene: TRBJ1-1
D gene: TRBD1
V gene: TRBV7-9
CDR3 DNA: TGTGCCAGCAGCGCGAGGCCGGGGACAGGGGGGAACACTGAAGCTTTCTTT
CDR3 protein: CASSARPGTGGNTEAFF

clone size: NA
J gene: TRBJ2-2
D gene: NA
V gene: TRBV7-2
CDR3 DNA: TGTGCCAGCAGCTTAAGACTTACGAACACCGGGGAGCTGTTTTTT
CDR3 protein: CASSLRLTNTGELFF

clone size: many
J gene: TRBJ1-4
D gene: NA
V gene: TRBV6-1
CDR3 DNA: TGTGCCAGCAGGCGAACCGGGAGCTCTGAGGAAAAACTGTTTTTT
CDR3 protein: CASRRTGSSEEKLFF

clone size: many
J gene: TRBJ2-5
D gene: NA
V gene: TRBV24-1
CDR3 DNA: TGTGCCACCAGCGAGGGGGGGTTGGAGACCCAGTACTTC
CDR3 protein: CATSEGGLETQYF

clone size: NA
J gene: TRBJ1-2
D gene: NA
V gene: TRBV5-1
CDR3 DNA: TGCGCCAGCAGCCCCTCCCCGAGGGCCTCTAACTATGGCTACACCTTC
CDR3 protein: CASSPSPRASNYGYTF

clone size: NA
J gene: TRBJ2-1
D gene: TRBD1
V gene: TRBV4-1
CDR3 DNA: TGCGCCAGCAGCCAAGATCGCGGGGTAACAGGGGGAGCTTTCAATGAGCAGTTCTTC
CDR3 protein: CASSQDRGVTGGAFNEQFF

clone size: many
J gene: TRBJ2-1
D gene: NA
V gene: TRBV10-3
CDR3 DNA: TGTGCCATCAGTGATATTCCCAATGAGCAGTTCTTC
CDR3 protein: CAISDIPNEQFF

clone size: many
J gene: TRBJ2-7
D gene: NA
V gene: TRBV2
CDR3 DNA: TGTGCCAGCAGTGCAGCCGAGTACGAGCAGTACTTC
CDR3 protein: CASSAAEYEQYF

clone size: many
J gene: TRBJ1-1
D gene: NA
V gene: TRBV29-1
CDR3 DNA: TGCAGCGCGCGACAGGCGAACACTGAAGCTTTCTTT
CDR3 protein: CSARQANTEAFF

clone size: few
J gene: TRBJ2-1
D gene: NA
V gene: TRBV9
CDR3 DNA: TGTGCCAGCAGCGTAGGGGTGGGTACGCAGGATGAGCAGTTCTTC
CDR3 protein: CASSVGVGTQDEQFF

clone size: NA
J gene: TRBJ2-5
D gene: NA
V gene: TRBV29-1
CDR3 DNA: TGCAGCGTTGAAAGAAGGGGCCAGGAGACCCAGTACTTC
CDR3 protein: CSVERRGQETQYF

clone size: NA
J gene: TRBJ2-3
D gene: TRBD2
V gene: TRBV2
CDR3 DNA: TGTGCCAGCACAGTTGGAAATAGCGGGAGCTTCACAGATACGCAGTATTTT
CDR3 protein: CASTVGNSGSFTDTQYF

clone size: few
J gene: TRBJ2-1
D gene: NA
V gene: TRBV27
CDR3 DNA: TGTGCCAGCAGACCCCCGAGCCGTTCCTACAATGAGCAGTTCTTC
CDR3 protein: CASRPPSRSYNEQFF

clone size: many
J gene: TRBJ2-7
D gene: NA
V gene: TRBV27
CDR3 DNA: TGTGCCAGCAGCCCAGCGAGTGGGGGGAGGTACGAGCAGTACTTC
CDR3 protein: CASSPASGGRYEQYF

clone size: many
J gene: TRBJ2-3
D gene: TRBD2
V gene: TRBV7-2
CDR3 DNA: TGTGCCAGCAGCCCGCTAGCGGGAGGGGGGGCAGATACGCAGTATTTT
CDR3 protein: CASSPLAGGGADTQYF

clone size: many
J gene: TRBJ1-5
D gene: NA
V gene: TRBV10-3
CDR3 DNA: TGTGCCATCAGTGACGGGCAGGGTAATCAGCCCCAGCATTTT
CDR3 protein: CAISDGQGNQPQHF

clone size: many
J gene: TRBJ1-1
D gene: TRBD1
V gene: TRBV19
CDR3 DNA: TGTGCCAGTAGTTTGAACCGGGACAGGGTAACTGAAGCTTTCTTT
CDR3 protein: CASSLNRDRVTEAFF

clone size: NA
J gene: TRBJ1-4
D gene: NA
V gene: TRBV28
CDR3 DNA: TGTGCCAGCAGCTGGGATCTCCGCGAAAAACTGTTTTTT
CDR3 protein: CASSWDLREKLFF

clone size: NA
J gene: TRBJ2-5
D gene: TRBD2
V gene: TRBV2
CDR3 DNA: TGTGCCAGCAGCGACACGGGGGGGGGTGAGACCCAGTACTTC
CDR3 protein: CASSDTGGGETQYF

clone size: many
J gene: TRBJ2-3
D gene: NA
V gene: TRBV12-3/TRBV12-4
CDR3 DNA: TGTGCCAGCAGTTTAAGAGGTTTTGGGTCAGATACGCAGTATTTT
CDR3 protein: CASSLRGFGSDTQYF

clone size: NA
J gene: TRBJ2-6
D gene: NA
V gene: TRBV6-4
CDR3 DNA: TGTGCCAGCAGTGACGACGAGGGTTCTGGGGCCAACGTCCTGACTTTC
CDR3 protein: CASSDDEGSGANVLTF

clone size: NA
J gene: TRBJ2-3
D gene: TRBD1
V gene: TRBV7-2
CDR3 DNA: TGTGCCAGCAGCCAAAGGGGACAGGGGACGCAGTATTTT
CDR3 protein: CASSQRGQGTQYF

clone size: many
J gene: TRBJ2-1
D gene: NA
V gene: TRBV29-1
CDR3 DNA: TGCAGCGTTGAGTCTAGCTCCTACAATGAGCAGTTCTTC
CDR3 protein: CSVESSSYNEQFF

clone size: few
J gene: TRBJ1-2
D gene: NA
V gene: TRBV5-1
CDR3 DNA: TGCGCCAGCAGCGTGGACTTAAGCTATGGCTACACCTTC
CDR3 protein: CASSVDLSYGYTF

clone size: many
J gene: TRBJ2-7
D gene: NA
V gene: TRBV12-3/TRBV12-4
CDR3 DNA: TGTGCCAGCAGTTTATCCAATCCGGAAACAGGGTACGAGCAGTACTTC
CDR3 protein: CASSLSNPETGYEQYF

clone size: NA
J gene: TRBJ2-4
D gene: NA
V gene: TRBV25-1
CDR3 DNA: TGTGCCCGGGAGCTTCTAGACAAAAACATTCAGTACTTC
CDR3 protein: CARELLDKNIQYF

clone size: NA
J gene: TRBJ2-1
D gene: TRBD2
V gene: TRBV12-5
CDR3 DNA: TGTGCTAGTGGTCCCCCCGGGACTAGGTTTAAGTTCTTC
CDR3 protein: CASGPPGTRFKFF

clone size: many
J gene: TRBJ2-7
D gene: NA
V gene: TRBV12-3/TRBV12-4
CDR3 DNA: TGTGCCAGCAGTCCCATTCCGAACGAGCAGTACTTC
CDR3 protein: CASSPIPNEQYF

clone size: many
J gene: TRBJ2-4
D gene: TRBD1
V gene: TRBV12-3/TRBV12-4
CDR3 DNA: TGTGCCAGCAGCTTCAGGGGGAACATTCAGTACTTC
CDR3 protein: CASSFRGNIQYF

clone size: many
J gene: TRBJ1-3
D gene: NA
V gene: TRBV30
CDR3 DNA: TGTGCCTGGAGTCAGGGGAAGGGGGGAAGCTCTGGAAACACCATATATTTT
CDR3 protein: CAWSQGKGGSSGNTIYF

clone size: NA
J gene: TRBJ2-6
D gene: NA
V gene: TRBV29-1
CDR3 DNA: TGCAGCGTTAAGACGTCCTCTGGGGCCAACGTCCTGACTTTC
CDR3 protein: CSVKTSSGANVLTF

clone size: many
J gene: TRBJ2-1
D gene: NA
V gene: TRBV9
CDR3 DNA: TGTGCCAGCAGCCCCGTGTCGGGGAGTGAGCAGTTCTTC
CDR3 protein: CASSPVSGSEQFF

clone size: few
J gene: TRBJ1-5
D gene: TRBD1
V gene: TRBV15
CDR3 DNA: TGTGCCACCAGCAGAGTCGGGACAGGGCCCAGCAATCAGCCCCAGCATTTT
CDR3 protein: CATSRVGTGPSNQPQHF

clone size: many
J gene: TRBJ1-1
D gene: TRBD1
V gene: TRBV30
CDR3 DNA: TGTGCCTGGAGTAAACAGGGGAAAGGGGGCACTGAAGCTTTCTTT
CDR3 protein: CAWSKQGKGGTEAFF